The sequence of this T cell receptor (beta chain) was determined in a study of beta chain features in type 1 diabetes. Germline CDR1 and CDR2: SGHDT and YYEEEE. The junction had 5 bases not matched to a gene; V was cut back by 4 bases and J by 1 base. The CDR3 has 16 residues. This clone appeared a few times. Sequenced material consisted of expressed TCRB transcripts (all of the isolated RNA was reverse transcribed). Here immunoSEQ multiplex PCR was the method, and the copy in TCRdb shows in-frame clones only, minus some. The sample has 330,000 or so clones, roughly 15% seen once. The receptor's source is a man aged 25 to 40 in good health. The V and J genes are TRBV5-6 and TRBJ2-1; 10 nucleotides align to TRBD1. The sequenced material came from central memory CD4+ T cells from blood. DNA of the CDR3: TGTGCCAGCAGCCGCGGGACAGGGGATTCCTACAATGAGCAGTTCTTC. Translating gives CASSRGTGDSYNEQFF.